This T cell receptor (beta chain) originates from a study of T-cell reconstitution after alpha-beta-depleted transplantation in children (dated by TCRdb to 2015 to 2016). About the investigation overall: Using TCR repertoire profiling, the study quantitatively followed how T-cell immune reconstitution unfolded in children after TCRalphabeta/CD19-depleted allogeneic hematopoietic cell transplantation.

There are 13 amino acids in the CDR3, from cysteine to phenylalanine inclusive. The only DNA kept is the CDR3, 39 bases in frame from the first base. Sequences DFQATT (CDR1) and SNEGSKA (CDR2) are obtained from the germline V gene (reference sequence). V is pruned by 6 bases and J by 2 bases, leaving 6 bases of the junction without a gene match. The treatment or condition tag for this specimen amounts to: allogeneic hematopoietic cell transplantation with graft depleted of TCRalphabeta T cells and CD19 B cells. The children who served as transplant recipients had been given grafts of TCRalphabeta/CD19-depleted allogeneic hematopoietic cells. This clonotype was counted ten times or more. Its antigen is currently not known. There are no base qualities to consult, and no much larger clone falls within one base. The library was made by PCR. The sequencer listed for this sample is Illumina HiSeq 2500. TCR library preparation used molecular barcoding, with unique molecular identifiers applied to normalize quantification of the TCRbeta repertoire. TCRdb trimmed the raw reads at Q25, called clones with MiXCR and kept productive beta chains. Every entry covers one CDR3 protein and lists the most common genes and DNA from its rows. The sample contains fewer than 350,000 distinct CDR3 sequences, around a tenth of them found a single time. Jointly, the top ten make up about 25% of the sample.

The investigation overall reported the following: Apparently early alphabetaT-cell count recovery about two months after transplant reportedly relied on only several hundred rapidly expanded clones derived from non-depleted graft cells. The frequencies of hyperexpanded clones fell over the following months, and after one year, T-cell counts and TCRbeta diversity were mostly attributed to newly produced T cells. The high TCRbeta diversity at day 60 in some patients was ascribed to recipient T cells and intrathymic progenitors that had survived conditioning.

The V gene is TRBV20-1 and the J gene is TRBJ2-5; 7 of the junction bases match TRBD2. Sequenced here: peripheral blood, sampled 180 days after TCRalphabeta/CD19-depleted stem cell transplant. The TCR was taken from a male patient aged 2-15 years who had a stem cell transplant for chronic granulomatous disease, so the T cells may come from the graft donor. The DNA sequence follows: TGCAGTGCCCGGCGGGGGACTCAAGAGACCCAGTACTTC. Its protein product is CSARRGTQETQYF.